This is a list of T cell receptor beta chains from one sample in a study of cytomegalovirus exposure and HLA in healthy donors. The protocol was immunoSEQ multiplex PCR, while the TCRdb copy is restricted to in-frame clones and leaves out a portion. This table has 55,000 to 70,000 clones, almost 70% appearing once. Material for sequencing was PBMCs. The receptors originated from a man aged 35 to 55 in good health and CMV-seropositive. Both conserved end residues are part of each CDR3. Each record gives: V gene, clone size, CDR3 protein. Some rows have no size entry. The others give once, few or many, or a class for an expanded clone.

TRBV6-8 | . | CASSYSSGQGQAQFEAFF
TRBV9 | . | CASSVGTSGSTDTQYF
TRBV10-2 | . | CASSVETGTGFQPQHF
TRBV30 | . | CAWSVQDRGRLGKLFF
TRBV28 | . | CASSKGLAGVTDTQYF
TRBV6-5 | . | CASSYSPASEQFF
TRBV19 | few | CASSIVREVYNEQFF
TRBV10-3 | . | CAIKGQEDTEAFF
TRBV5-1 | . | CASSLAHTGRRTNEKLFF
TRBV30 | . | CASFDRDEKLFF
TRBV5-1 | . | CASHRDSSYEQYF
TRBV27 | . | CASTYSGGSSYEQYF
TRBV30 | . | CAWRTGASPLHF
TRBV13 | . | CASSVQGPGGYTF
TRBV29-1 | . | CSVATGGNIQYF
TRBV2 | . | CARAGVGGEQYF
TRBV9 | . | CASSVSGSTDTGELFF
TRBV10-3 | . | CAISPGDQETQYF
TRBV6-1 | . | CASSDIGYDRTQETQYF
TRBV6-1 | . | CATHQQPFSYNEQFF
TRBV19 | . | CASSNRLAGGSYNEQFF
TRBV23-1 | . | CASWQGGTGERGELFF
TRBV7-9 | . | CSSSSQQVANTEAFF
TRBV5-1 | few | CASKQGAEETQYF
TRBV7-9 | . | CASSRDLGASGANVLTF
TRBV6-1 | . | CASSEARTRSGGYTF
TRBV7-8 | few | CASSMGLAGGETQYF
TRBV7-8 | once | CASSFGTGAINYGYTF
TRBV15 | . | CATSREDGLEKLFF
TRBV7-9 | . | CASSSQGTGELFF
TRBV14 | . | CASSHVAEYGYTF
TRBV7-9 | . | CASSLERAGAFF
TRBV4-2 | . | CASSQDQGNFYEQYF
TRBV5-5 | . | CASSLGQGSTDTQYF
TRBV10-3 | . | CAISDDRGKNIQYF
TRBV2 | . | CASSVEGSNQPQHF
TRBV6-5 | . | CATSWDRETYEQYF
TRBV23-1 | . | CASSQSFYQPQHF
TRBV7-9 | . | CASSLVSEGTGVPETQYF
TRBV5-1 | . | CASSLGQVIYNEQFF
TRBV27 | . | CASALAASSYEQYF
TRBV19 | . | CASREGLTGELFF
TRBV2 | . | CAVRTSDPDTQYF
TRBV5-1 | few | CASSRDSIYGYTF
TRBV25-1 | . | CASSEGGRQYTEAFF
TRBV2 | once | CASSGLAPSYNEQFF
TRBV7-9 | . | CASSLPPGGDTIYF
TRBV7-3 | . | CASSVGLRNEQFF
TRBV27 | . | CASGPPTDTQYF
TRBV30 | few | CAWITGYSGNTIYF
TRBV6-5 | few | CASSYPGGSYEQYF
TRBV6-5 | . | CASTPPGQETQHF
TRBV19 | few | CASSIVRGEGIRNIQYF
TRBV7-8 | few | CASSLVPQGFSNQPQHF
TRBV7-9 | . | CASSLVSGIYNEQFF
TRBV19 | . | CASSRESAGTDTQYF
TRBV6-1 | . | CASSESLLAGGNEQFF
TRBV19 | . | CASSDSRSGANVLTF